This entry lists 26 T cell receptor beta chains sequenced from one sample in a study of T cells after yellow fever vaccination. TCRdb called the 5' RACE reads again in MiXCR, with one record for every CDR3 protein. The sample holds 60,000 to 95,000 distinct CDR3 sequences, more than 5.5% seen once. The sample was CD8+ T cells sorted from PBMCs, taken more than 8 days after the first yellow fever vaccination. These receptors were taken from a man younger than 35 who received the YFV17D yellow fever vaccine.

This clonotype was picked up a small number of times. The rearrangement uses TRBV6-5 and TRBJ2-7; 11 nucleotides match TRBD2. Germline assignment: CDR1 MNHEY and CDR2 SVGAGI. V lost 2 bases, J lost 6 bases, and 12 bases stayed unmatched. The CDR3 has 17 residues. The CDR3 coding sequence is TGTGCCAGCAGTTACGTCCTGGAGCTAGCGGGGGGCCCCGAGCAGTACTTC. This codes for CASSYVLELAGGPEQYF.

This clonotype came up many times. The chain uses TRBV12-3 or TRBV12-4 and TRBJ2-1; D uncertain. V lost 1 base to trimming and J lost 4 bases, with 5 bases between them. CDR3 size: 13 residues. CDR3 nucleotides: TGTGCCAGCAGTTTAGGCGGTTACAATGAGCAGTTCTTC. It is translated as CASSLGGYNEQFF.

This clonotype showed up many times. The chain links TRBV4-1 to TRBJ2-5, with 8 bases that match TRBD1. Trimming cost V 0 bases and J 3 bases; bases outside gene matches: 0. This CDR3 is 14 amino acids long. Germline V lookup: CDR1 MGHRA, CDR2 YSYEKL. The CDR3 protein is CASSQEGQEETQYF. The CDR3 DNA sequence: TGCGCCAGCAGCCAAGAGGGACAGGAAGAGACCCAGTACTTC.

The chain uses TRBV27 and TRBJ2-5; 12 bases agree with TRBD2. CDR1 is MNHEY and CDR2 is SMNVEV in the germline V gene (reference sequence). V lost 6 bases and J lost 4; bases outside the gene matches: 0. This CDR3 region has 13 residues. The CDR3 loop reads CASRTSGGETQYF. The CDR3 coding sequence is TGTGCCAGCAGGACTAGCGGGGGAGAGACCCAGTACTTC.

This clonotype occurred many times. The CDR3 bases are TGCAGCGTTATGACAGGAGAAGAGACCCAGTACTTC. Protein product: CSVMTGEETQYF. This chain links TRBV29-1 with TRBJ2-5, with D tentatively TRBD1 (6 bases). The CDR3 is made up of 12 amino acids. The germline V gene encodes CDR1 SQVTM and CDR2 ANQGSEA. The ends were cut back, 5 bases at V and 3 bases at J, with 10 bases in the middle. Supplemented by reference TRBV29-1 and TRBJ2-5, the full variable domain reads SAVISQKPSRDICQRGTSLTIQCQVDSQVTMMFWYRQQPGQSLTLIATANQGSEATYESGFVIDKFPISRPNLTFSTLTVSNMSPEDSSIYLCSVMTGEETQYFGPGTRLLVL.

This clonotype was picked up a small number of times. The chain carries TRBV29-1 and TRBJ2-2; tentatively, D is TRBD1 or TRBD2 (5 bases each). In germline, CDR1 is SQVTM, CDR2 ANQGSEA. The V end lost 5 bases, the J end lost 0 bases, and 7 bases lay between the germline ends. This CDR3 comprises 13 residues. CDR3 region: CSVLGANTGELFF. The CDR3 DNA reads as TGCAGCGTTTTGGGGGCGAACACCGGGGAGCTGTTTTTT.

The J gene is TRBJ2-3, the V gene TRBV7-2, with TRBD2 matching 9 bases. Per germline, CDR1 SGHTA and CDR2 FQGNSA. The CDR3 loop spans 17 amino acids. Trimming at V came to 1 base and at J to 2 bases, leaving 7 bases not matched to a gene. The CDR3 sequence is CASSLDASGTLTDTQYF. CDR3 bases: TGTGCCAGCAGCTTAGACGCTAGCGGGACCCTCACAGATACGCAGTATTTT.

The J gene is TRBJ1-2, the V gene TRBV7-8; no reliable D call. Germline V gene data show CDR1 as SGHVS and CDR2 as FQNEAQ. The V end lost 4 bases, the J end lost 4 bases, and 7 bases lay between the germline ends. The CDR3 runs 12 residues. As DNA, the CDR3 is TGTGCCAGCAGCTCGAAAGTCTATGGCTACACCTTC. It specifies CASSSKVYGYTF.

This clonotype has at least ten counts. V usage is TRBV29-1 and J usage is TRBJ1-2; D gene unclear. The CDR3 spans 14 residues. Germline loops: CDR1 SQVTM, CDR2 ANQGSEA. Trimming pared 3 bases from V and 2 bases from J, leaving 13 bases between. CDR3 loop: CSVEFSTRNYGYTF. The CDR3 DNA reads TGCAGCGTTGAGTTTTCGACCAGGAACTATGGCTACACCTTC.

Regarding this clonotype: One base away lies a much larger clone, so this may be a sequencing read error. The CDR3 protein is CSAIPNERFF. The CDR3 DNA reads TGCAGCGCCATACCTAATGAGCGGTTCTTC. The V gene is TRBV29-1, the J gene TRBJ2-1, with D unresolved. CDR1 and CDR2 (germline): SQVTM, ANQGSEA. The CDR3 spans 10 residues.

This clonotype was seen a handful of times. The V gene is TRBV12-3 or TRBV12-4, the J gene TRBJ2-1; tentatively, D is TRBD1 or TRBD2 (5 bases each). The CDR3 totals 17 residues. Trimming stripped 5 bases from V and 6 bases from J, with 23 bases between. In DNA form, the CDR3 reads TGTGCCAGCAGTCAGGGACGCACCCCTACCGATGGCAATGAGCAGTTCTTC. This encodes CASSQGRTPTDGNEQFF.

Ten or more counts support this clonotype. V is TRBV12-3 or TRBV12-4 and J is TRBJ1-5; D remains unclear. The CDR3 is made up of 14 amino acids. The V end was cut by 3 bases, the J end by 4 bases, with 10 bases between. Written as DNA, the CDR3 is TGTGCCAGCAGTTTTTGGGGAGTGAATCAGCCCCAGCATTTT. Amino acid sequence: CASSFWGVNQPQHF.

This sequence joins TRBV27 and TRBJ2-2; D is uncertain. The CDR3 extends over 15 amino acids. Germline V lookup: CDR1 MNHEY, CDR2 SMNVEV (reference sequence). V was clipped by 5 bases and J by 6 bases, with 16 bases between them. CDR3 sequence: CASSRVGFGPGELFF. DNA of the CDR3: TGTGCCAGCAGTCGCGTTGGATTCGGTCCCGGGGAGCTGTTTTTT.

The sample holds many counts of this clonotype. The V call is TRBV9, the J call TRBJ2-2; 8 bases line up with TRBD2. The CDR3 sequence is 17 residues long. J lost 3 bases, V lost 3 bases, and 10 bases had no gene match. Germline assignment: CDR1 SGDLS and CDR2 YYNGEE. CDR3 loop: CASSGPNGGGHTGELFF. CDR3 sequence (DNA): TGTGCCAGCAGCGGCCCTAACGGCGGGGGGCACACCGGGGAGCTGTTTTTT.

This clonotype has more than one count but fewer than ten. V usage is TRBV29-1 and J usage is TRBJ2-1; 14 bases line up with TRBD2. The CDR3 is made up of 14 amino acids. Germline CDR1 SQVTM, CDR2 ANQGSEA. The V segment lost 3 bases and the J segment 8 bases; nucleotides outside the gene matches: 3. The CDR3 nucleotides are TGCAGCGTTGATTGGACTAGCGGGGGGTATGAGCAGTTCTTC. Translating it yields CSVDWTSGGYEQFF.

The chain carries TRBV5-6 and TRBJ2-3, with 12 positions matching TRBD2. Germline V gene sequence: CDR1 SGHDT, CDR2 YYEEEE. This CDR3 has 18 residues. Trimming cost V 6 bases and J 2 bases; bases outside gene matches: 13. CDR3 protein: CASNDWRLAGETTDTQYF. The CDR3 DNA reads TGTGCCAGCAATGACTGGAGACTAGCGGGGGAGACCACAGATACGCAGTATTTT.

Regarding this clonotype: This may be a read error: a much more frequent sequence differs by one nucleotide. V and J are TRBV12-3 or TRBV12-4 and TRBJ2-3; either TRBD1 or TRBD2 may supply D (6 bases each). The CDR3 contains 15 residues. With 3 bases removed from V and 4 bases from J, the gap between germline ends came to 14 bases. CDR3 amino acids: CASSFRGRDADTQYF. The CDR3, as DNA: TGTGCCAGCAGTTTTCGGGGGCGGGACGCAGATACGCAGTATTTT.

At least ten counts were recorded for this clonotype. The chain joins TRBV15 to TRBJ1-1; D gene unclear. Trimming shortened V by 0 bases and J by 0 bases, and 11 bases separated the two germline ends. This CDR3 has 16 amino acids. Germline CDR1 is LNHNV and CDR2 is YYDKDF (reference sequence). The CDR3 reads CATSREGGRMNTEAFF. The DNA for the CDR3 is TGTGCCACCAGCAGAGAGGGTGGACGGATGAACACTGAAGCTTTCTTT.

The chain carries TRBV5-6 and TRBJ1-1; weak D call: TRBD1 (5 bases). CDR1 and CDR2 (germline): SGHDT, YYEEEE. The CDR3 totals 14 residues. The germline V and J ends were trimmed by 1 base and 6 bases, with 13 bases remaining between them. The CDR3 here is CASSLIRMGAEAFF. As DNA, the CDR3 is TGTGCCAGCAGCTTGATCCGGATGGGGGCTGAAGCTTTCTTT.

This clonotype has ten or more counts. This chain links TRBV9 with TRBJ2-2, with 8 bases fitting TRBD1. CDR1 and CDR2 (germline): SGDLS, YYNGEE. J gave up 6 bases and V 3 bases, and 1 base lay outside the gene matches. CDR3 size: 13 residues. The CDR3 region has the DNA TGTGCCAGCAGCGCGACAGGGGCCGGGGAGCTGTTTTTT. Translation: CASSATGAGELFF.

This clonotype was found a few times. The chain carries TRBV4-1 and TRBJ1-5, with 7 bases matching TRBD1. The V segment lost 2 bases and the J segment 7 bases; nucleotides outside the gene matches: 8. This CDR3 has 15 residues. Germline V gives CDR1 MGHRA, CDR2 YSYEKL. The CDR3 is CASSQSGTATQPQHF. As DNA, the CDR3 is TGCGCCAGCAGCCAAAGCGGGACAGCGACGCAGCCCCAGCATTTT.

This clonotype was counted at least ten times. This chain joins TRBV12-3 or TRBV12-4 and TRBJ2-4; maybe TRBD1 (6 bases). The CDR3 is made up of 13 amino acids. Trimming removed 6 bases at V and 1 base at J, with 7 bases between. CDR3 residues: CASRQGAKNIQYF. The CDR3 DNA sequence: TGTGCCAGCAGACAGGGTGCCAAAAACATTCAGTACTTC.

This clonotype occurred many times. The V call is TRBV24-1, the J call TRBJ2-1, with D possibly being TRBD1 (6 bases). Looked up from germline, CDR1 is KGHDR and CDR2 is SFDVKD. The CDR3 extends over 17 amino acids. CDR3 DNA: TGTGCACTGCCGGACAGAAATTTTATCAGCTCCTACAATGAGCAGTTCTTC. Its protein is CALPDRNFISSYNEQFF.

This clonotype showed up many times. V and J are TRBV12-3 or TRBV12-4 and TRBJ1-1; unclear D gene. The CDR3 loop spans 12 amino acids. V dropped 3 bases and J dropped 7 bases, with 9 bases sitting between them. This CDR3 reads CASSFGSLEAFF. CDR3 sequence (DNA): TGTGCCAGCAGTTTTGGCAGCCTTGAAGCTTTCTTT.

This clonotype has ten or more counts. The CDR3 spells CSVRGSPSTDTQYF. CDR3 sequence (DNA): TGCAGCGTTCGGGGCAGCCCTAGCACAGATACGCAGTATTTT. V gene TRBV29-1 combines with J gene TRBJ2-3; D may correspond to TRBD1 or TRBD2 (5 bases each). The CDR3 contains 14 residues. Germline V gene data show CDR1 as SQVTM and CDR2 as ANQGSEA. The V gene lost 5 bases and the J gene lost 0 bases, with 12 bases spanning the gap.

The chain carries TRBV20-1 and TRBJ2-1; 12 bases are a match to TRBD1. CDR3 length equals 15 residues. The germline gives CDR1 DFQATT, CDR2 SNEGSKA (reference sequence). The CDR3 protein is CIFSGGDRGLNEQFF. Here the CDR3 DNA reads TGCATTTTCTCCGGAGGGGACAGGGGGCTCAATGAGCAGTTCTTC.